The clone carrying this T cell receptor beta chain was picked up a small number of times. This sample includes further DNA sequences coding for the same CDR3. Trimming removed 2 bases at V and 5 bases at J, with 4 bases between. Germline V gene lookup returns CDR1 KGHSH and CDR2 LQKENI. The CDR3 sequence is 11 residues long. This sample is drawn from a study of beta chain features in type 1 diabetes. The isolated RNA, all of it, was reverse transcribed, so expressed TCRB transcripts were what got sequenced. The assay was immunoSEQ multiplex PCR, and TCRdb's table has in-frame clones only and misses some. Among about 150,000 clones listed, around 10% were seen once.

The chain employs TRBV18 and TRBJ2-7, with D unresolved. The TCR sequence derives from a man aged 18 to 35 in good health. Sequenced sample: central memory CD4+ T cells from blood. The CDR3 DNA reads TGTGCCAGCTCACCAAGCAACGAGCAGTACTTC. This sequence encodes CASSPSNEQYF. Together with reference TRBV18 and TRBJ2-7, the CDR3 gives the full variable domain: NAGVMQNPRHLVRRRGQEARLRCSPMKGHSHVYWYRQLPEEGLKFMVYLQKENIIDESGMPKERFSAEFPKEGPSILRIQQVVRGDSAAYFCASSPSNEQYFGPGTRLTVT.